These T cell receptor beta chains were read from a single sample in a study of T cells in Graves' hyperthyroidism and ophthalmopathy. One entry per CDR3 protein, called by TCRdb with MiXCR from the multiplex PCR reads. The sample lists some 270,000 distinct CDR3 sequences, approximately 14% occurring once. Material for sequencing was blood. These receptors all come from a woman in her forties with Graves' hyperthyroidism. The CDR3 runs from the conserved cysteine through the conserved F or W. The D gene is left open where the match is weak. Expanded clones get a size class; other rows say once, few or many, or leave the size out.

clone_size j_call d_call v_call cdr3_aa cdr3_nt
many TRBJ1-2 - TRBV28 CASSFRSQQWGGYTF TGTGCCAGCAGTTTCAGATCCCAACAATGGGGTGGCTACACCTTC
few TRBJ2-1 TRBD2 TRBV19 CASSRTGTSGRGGYEQFF TGTGCCAGTAGTAGGACCGGGACTAGCGGGAGGGGGGGGTATGAGCAGTTCTTC
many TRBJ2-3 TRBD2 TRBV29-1 CSASGGVITDTQYF TGCAGCGCCAGTGGGGGGGTCATCACAGATACGCAGTATTTT
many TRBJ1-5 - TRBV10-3 CAISDLRGSNQPQHF TGTGCCATCAGTGACCTCAGGGGAAGCAATCAGCCCCAGCATTTT
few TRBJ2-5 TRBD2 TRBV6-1 CAGNAGVRETQYF TGTGCCGGCAACGCGGGAGTGAGGGAGACCCAGTACTTC
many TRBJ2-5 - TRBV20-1 CSASMGAVETQYF TGCAGTGCTAGTATGGGGGCCGTGGAGACCCAGTACTTC
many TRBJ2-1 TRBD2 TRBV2 CASSFSGRAGEQFF TGTGCCAGCAGTTTCAGCGGGAGGGCCGGGGAGCAGTTCTTC
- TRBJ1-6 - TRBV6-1 CASYSWSPLHF TGTGCCAGCTATAGTTGGTCACCCCTCCACTTT
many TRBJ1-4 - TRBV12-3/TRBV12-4 CASTFGPGGGEKLFF -
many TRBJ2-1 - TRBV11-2 CASSLGAVLVANEQFF TGTGCCAGCAGCTTAGGGGCGGTTCTAGTTGCGAATGAGCAGTTCTTC
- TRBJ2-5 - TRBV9 CASSGTPLGETQYF TGTGCCAGCAGCGGGACACCTCTCGGGGAGACCCAGTACTTC
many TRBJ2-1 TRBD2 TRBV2 CASSEGLAGQSEQFF TGTGCCAGCAGTGAAGGTCTAGCGGGACAGAGTGAGCAGTTCTTC
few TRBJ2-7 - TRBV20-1 CSARDLLGTYEQYF TGCAGTGCTAGAGATCTACTAGGGACCTACGAGCAGTACTTC
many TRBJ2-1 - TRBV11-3 CASSHSAGVSEQFF TGTGCCAGCAGTCATTCGGCAGGGGTCAGTGAGCAGTTCTTC
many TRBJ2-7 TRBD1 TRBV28 CASSTGQGFSEQYF TGTGCCAGCAGCACCGGACAGGGGTTCTCCGAGCAGTACTTC
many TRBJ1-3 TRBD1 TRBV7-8 CASSLAWGRGHGNTIYF TGTGCCAGCAGCTTAGCGTGGGGAAGGGGGCACGGAAACACCATATATTTT
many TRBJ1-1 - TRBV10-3 CATQPLGASWTEAFF TGTGCCACCCAACCCCTGGGGGCGAGTTGGACTGAAGCTTTCTTT
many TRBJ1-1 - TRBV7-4 CASSEAQRAFF TGTGCCAGCAGCGAGGCGCAAAGGGCTTTCTTT
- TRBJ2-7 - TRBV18 CASSPGDRAYEQYF TGTGCCAGCTCACCCGGGGACCGCGCCTACGAGCAGTACTTC
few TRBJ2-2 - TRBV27 CASSLRTLTGELFF TGTGCCAGCAGTTTACGGACGCTCACCGGGGAGCTGTTTTTT
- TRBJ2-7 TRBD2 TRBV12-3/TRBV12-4 CASSSAVTSSEQYF TGTGCCAGCAGTTCTGCCGTGACTAGCTCCGAGCAGTACTTC
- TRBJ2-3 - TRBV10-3 CAISESKGGTDTQYF TGTGCCATCAGTGAGTCAAAGGGTGGCACAGATACGCAGTATTTT
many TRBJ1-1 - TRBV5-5 CASSRGNTEAFF TGTGCCAGCAGCAGGGGGAACACTGAAGCTTTCTTT
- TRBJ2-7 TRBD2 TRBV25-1 CASSDTNSGGAYEQYF TGTGCCAGCAGTGATACTAATAGCGGGGGAGCCTACGAGCAGTACTTC
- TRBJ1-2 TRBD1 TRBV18 CASLTTTGSYGYTF TGTGCCAGCCTCACCACGACAGGGAGCTATGGCTACACCTTC
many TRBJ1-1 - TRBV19 CASSTGRGTEAFF TGTGCCAGTAGTACGGGACGGGGCACTGAAGCTTTCTTT
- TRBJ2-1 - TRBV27 CASRGFYNEQFF TGTGCCAGCAGGGGTTTCTACAATGAGCAGTTCTTC
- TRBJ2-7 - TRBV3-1 CASSQVHEQYF TGTGCCAGCAGCCAAGTACACGAGCAGTACTTC
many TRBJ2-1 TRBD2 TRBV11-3 CASSPGTSGRGEQFF TGTGCCAGCAGCCCCGGGACTAGCGGGAGAGGGGAGCAGTTCTTC
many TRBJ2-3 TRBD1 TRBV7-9 CASSPGTGPYENTQYF TGTGCCAGCAGTCCAGGGACAGGGCCGTACGAGAATACGCAGTATTTT
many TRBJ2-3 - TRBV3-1 CASSQDPQSTDTQYF TGTGCCAGCAGCCAAGATCCGCAGAGCACAGATACGCAGTATTTT
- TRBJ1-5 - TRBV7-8 CASSLVVNSNQPQHF TGTGCCAGCAGCTTAGTTGTGAACAGCAATCAGCCCCAGCATTTT
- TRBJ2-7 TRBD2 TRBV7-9 CASSLSVSSGRYEQYF TGTGCCAGCAGCCTCTCGGTTTCTAGCGGGAGATACGAGCAGTACTTC
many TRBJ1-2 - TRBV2 CASSEVRRNYGYTF TGTGCCAGCAGTGAAGTTCGACGTAACTATGGCTACACCTTC
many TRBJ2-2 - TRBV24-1 CATSGDTGELFF TGTGCCACCAGTGGCGACACCGGGGAGCTGTTTTTT
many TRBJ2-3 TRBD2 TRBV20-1 CSATASGRSNTQYF TGCAGTGCCACCGCTAGCGGGAGATCAAATACGCAGTATTTT
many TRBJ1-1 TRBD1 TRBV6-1 CASRNRGMNTEAFF TGTGCCAGCAGGAACAGGGGGATGAACACTGAAGCTTTCTTT
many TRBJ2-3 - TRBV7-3 CASTNPGDPTDTQYF TGTGCCAGCACCAACCCCGGGGATCCCACAGATACGCAGTATTTT
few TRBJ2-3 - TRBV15 CATSRDDATDTQYF TGTGCCACCAGCAGAGATGATGCCACAGATACGCAGTATTTT
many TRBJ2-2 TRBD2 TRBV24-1 CATSVKPGGSTGELFF TGTGCCACCAGTGTCAAGCCCGGGGGGAGCACCGGGGAGCTGTTTTTT
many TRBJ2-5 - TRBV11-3 CASSLGGWGETQYF TGTGCCAGCAGCTTAGGCGGTTGGGGAGAGACCCAGTACTTC
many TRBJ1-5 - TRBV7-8 CASSLPGPRNQPQHF TGTGCCAGCAGCTTGCCGGGACCGCGCAATCAGCCCCAGCATTTT
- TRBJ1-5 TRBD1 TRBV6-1 CASSGDSENQPQHF TGTGCCAGCAGTGGGGACAGCGAAAATCAGCCCCAGCATTTT
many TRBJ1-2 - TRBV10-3 CAISELGYPNYGYTF TGTGCCATCAGTGAGCTAGGATACCCTAACTATGGCTACACCTTC
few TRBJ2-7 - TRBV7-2 CASSSRGGYEQYF TGTGCCAGCAGTTCTAGGGGTGGGTACGAGCAGTACTTC
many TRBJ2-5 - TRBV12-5 CASGLGQGGQETQYF TGTGCTAGTGGTTTGGGACAGGGAGGGCAAGAGACCCAGTACTTC
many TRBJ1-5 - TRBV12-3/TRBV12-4 CASSSSDRPPQHF -